The clone carrying this T cell receptor beta chain was seen just once. This sample was taken from a study of blood T cell repertoires in COVID-19. The wider study: PBMCs, B-cell-depleted T cells, or T cells were the source of the cDNA or gDNA that made up the material.

Followed over time, Seattle patients had been enrolled while infection was active. This CDR3 has 15 amino acids. V trimming: 3 bases; J trimming: 7 bases; junction bases outside the gene matches: 8. The germline gives CDR1 KGHDR, CDR2 SFDVKD. Data came from immunoSEQ multiplex PCR; TCRdb stores just in-frame clones and leaves some out. The repertoire consists of approximately 300,000 clones, with 80% to 85% occurring once and the leading ten covering around 16%. The V gene is TRBV24-1, the J gene TRBJ2-1; 7 bases are a match to TRBD2. The sample comprised peripheral blood. The clonotype originates from a person between 65 and 79 years old with COVID-19, enrolled during active disease. The CDR3 bases are TGTGCCACCAGTGATCCTCGGGGGGTTGGGAATGAGCAGTTCTTC. The encoded protein is CATSDPRGVGNEQFF.